This TCR beta chain was sequenced during a study of blood T cell repertoires in COVID-19. At the level of the study: Some COVID-19 samples were acute and others convalescent; all came from the United States, Italy and Spain. The analysed material was cDNA or gDNA that came from T cells, B-cell-depleted T cells, or PBMCs.

Per the study methods: Scientists estimated how many nucleated cells there were by amplifying reference gene primers. TCRdb keeps only in-frame clones here, not all; method: immunoSEQ multiplex PCR. From that table come the V and J calls and clone size; the DNA was used to work out D and trimming. The sample holds some 140,000 clones; roughly 83% are singletons and the top ten take 25% to 35%. This clone was picked up one time. The sample consisted of peripheral blood. This sequence originates from a woman in her sixties or seventies with acute or convalescent COVID-19.

The CDR3 coding sequence is TGTGCCAGTAGTTACTCAGGGTCCTCCTATGGCTACACCTTC. Residues: CASSYSGSSYGYTF. The rearrangement joins TRBV19 to TRBJ1-2; D possibly corresponds to TRBD1 (5 bases). Between the trimmed V and J ends, which lost 5 bases and 4 bases, there was a span of 14 bases. CDR1 is LNHDA and CDR2 is SQIVND in the germline V gene (reference sequence). The CDR3 runs to 14 residues.